Listed here are 4 T cell receptor beta chains from one sample, sequenced in a study of graft-versus-host responses after intestinal transplantation. For these TCRs, the target antigens are not known. Assay: immunoSEQ multiplex PCR; the TCRdb copy retains only in-frame clones and omits some. The table has under 100,000 clones, approximately 90% seen once. The source material was unstimulated CD8+ T cells sorted from spleen or lymph node cells, sampled before transplant. These receptors were taken from a human donor who was the organ donor for an intestinal transplant.

The J gene is TRBJ2-7, the V gene TRBV4-3, with 7 positions matching TRBD2. The CDR3 covers 16 residues. CDR1 and CDR2 (germline): LGHNA, YSLEER. The V segment lost 3 bases and the J segment 0 bases; nucleotides outside the gene matches: 8. CDR3 in amino acids: CASSQIAGLTSYEQYF. The CDR3, as DNA: TGCGCCAGCAGCCAGATAGCGGGCCTAACCTCCTACGAGCAGTACTTC.

This clone was seen once. The chain uses TRBV11-2 and TRBJ2-1; TRBD1 might be the D (6 bases). CDR3 size: 13 residues. V shed 4 bases and J shed 5 bases, with 9 bases lying between them. Germline loops: CDR1 SGHAT, CDR2 FQNNGV. CDR3 sequence: CASSYTGNNEQFF. The CDR3 DNA is TGTGCCAGCAGCTATACAGGGAACAATGAGCAGTTCTTC. Full variable domain (missing parts from reference TRBV11-2 and TRBJ2-1): EAGVAQSPRYKIIEKRQSVAFWCNPISGHATLYWYQQILGQGPKLLIQFQNNGVVDDSQLPKDRFSAERLKGVDSTLKIQPAKLEDSAVYLCASSYTGNNEQFFGPGTRLTVL.

The V call is TRBV9, the J call TRBJ1-2, with unresolved D. The V end lost 4 bases, the J end lost 2 bases, and 12 bases lay between the germline ends. The CDR3 has 14 amino acids. From germline, CDR1 is SGDLS and CDR2 YYNGEE. The CDR3 DNA sequence: TGTGCCAGCAGCCCCGATTCCGGGAACTATGGCTACACCTTC. Residues: CASSPDSGNYGYTF.

The rearrangement uses TRBV7-6 and TRBJ2-7; D perhaps matches TRBD1 (6 bases). The germline V gene encodes CDR1 SGHVS and CDR2 FNYEAQ. CDR3 length: 13 residues. V was pared by 5 bases and J by 3 bases, with 11 bases between. CDR3 sequence: CASSPRDNYEQYF. The CDR3 DNA reads as TGTGCCAGCAGCCCCCGGGACAACTACGAGCAGTACTTC. Complete variable domain (other parts from reference TRBV7-6 and TRBJ2-7): GAGVSQSPRYKVTKRGQDVALRCDPISGHVSLYWYRQALGQGPEFLTYFNYEAQQDKSGLPNDRFSAERPEGSISTLTIQRTEQRDSAMYRCASSPRDNYEQYFGPGTRLTVT.